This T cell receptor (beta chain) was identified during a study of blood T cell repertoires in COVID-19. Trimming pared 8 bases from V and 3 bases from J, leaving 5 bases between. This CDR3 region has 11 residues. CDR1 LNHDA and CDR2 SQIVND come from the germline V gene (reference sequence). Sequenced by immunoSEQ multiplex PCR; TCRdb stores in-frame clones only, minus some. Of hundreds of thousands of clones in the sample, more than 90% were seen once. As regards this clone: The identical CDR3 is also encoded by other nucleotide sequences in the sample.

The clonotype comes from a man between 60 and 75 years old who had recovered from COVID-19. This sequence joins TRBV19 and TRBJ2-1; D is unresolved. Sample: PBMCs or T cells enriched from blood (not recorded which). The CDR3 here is CASSNYNEQFF. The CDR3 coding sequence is TGTGCCAGTTCTAACTACAATGAGCAGTTCTTC. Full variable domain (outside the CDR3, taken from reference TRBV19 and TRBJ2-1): DGGITQSPKYLFRKEGQNVTLSCEQNLNHDAMYWYRQDPGQGLRLIYYSQIVNDFQKGDIAEGYSVSREKKESFPLTVTSAQKNPTAFYLCASSNYNEQFFGPGTRLTVL.